This TCR beta chain was profiled in a study of CD8+CD57+ T cells in acquired aplastic anemia. The overall study: DNA from sorted CD4+ and CD8+ cells averaged around 3 ug.

Whole-study findings and limits: In common between the patients and the controls were twenty-nine CD8+ CDR3 sequences. Controls and patients did not differ significantly in CD8+ Simpson's diversity.

In the case of this clonotype: As yet, its antigen is unknown.

In germline, CDR1 is SGHVS, CDR2 FQNEAQ. The CDR3 covers 15 residues. The J segment lost 4 bases and the V segment lost 0 bases, leaving 3 bases of the junction unmatched. Profiling that covered TCR beta VDJ and CDR3 relied on genomic DNA as its template. TCRdb passed the reads through MiXCR, listing each CDR3 protein once. The profile shows 200,000 to 300,000 distinct CDR3 sequences, about 80% of them singletons. Patients chosen for sequencing had shown CD8+CD57+ cell expansion by flow cytometry. The receptor comes from a human donor with aplastic anemia. The sequencing sample was made of sorted CD4+, CD8+, or CD8+CD57+ T cells (not recorded which) from PBMCs. The chain links TRBV7-8 to TRBJ2-7, with 10 bases that match TRBD2. The chain's CDR3 is CASSLAASGGYEQYF. The DNA for the CDR3 is TGTGCCAGCAGCTTAGCGGCTAGCGGGGGTTACGAGCAGTACTTC.